This T cell receptor beta chain was captured in a study of blood T cell repertoires in COVID-19. The CDR3 spans 12 residues. With 5 bases removed from V and 12 bases from J, the gap between germline ends came to 11 bases. Germline V gene data show CDR1 as LGHNT and CDR2 as FRNRAP. Assay: immunoSEQ multiplex PCR; the TCRdb copy retains only in-frame clones and omits some. The sample includes about 200,000 clones, roughly 87% of them seen just once. Sequencing was done on a sample of peripheral blood. The receptor's source is a man aged 55 to 70 with active or convalescent COVID-19. The rearrangement joins TRBV12-5 to TRBJ1-6, with D possibly TRBD1 on 5 matching bases. CDR3 amino acids: CASGPLQGPLHF. The CDR3 DNA reads as TGTGCTAGTGGTCCTCTTCAGGGACCCCTCCACTTT.